Listed here are 9 T cell receptor beta chains from one sample, sequenced in a study of beta chain features in type 1 diabetes. Investigators reverse transcribed all isolated RNA, so they sequenced expressed TCRB transcripts. Measured with immunoSEQ multiplex PCR; TCRdb has only the in-frame clones, and not every one. In the table there are over 600,000 clones, roughly 12% of which are singletons. Their specific antigens are unknown. Notes on the study in general: Type 1 diabetes patients had TCRB CDR3s that were shorter (moderately but significantly so) in all four CD4+ subsets.

Sequenced: naive CD4+ T cells from blood. Source of these receptors: a man aged 30-40 years with type 1 diabetes.

The chain couples TRBV6-5 to TRBJ2-7, with D maybe TRBD1 (6 bases). This CDR3 has 14 amino acids. The germline V and J ends were trimmed by 6 bases and 0 bases, with 12 bases remaining between them. Germline CDR1 and CDR2: MNHEY and SVGAGI. The CDR3 nucleotides are TGTGCCAGCAGGGATACAGGGTTCTCCTACGAGCAGTACTTC. Encoded protein: CASRDTGFSYEQYF.

A few counts support this clone. The DNA for the CDR3 is TGTGCCAGCAGTTATCCCCTGACAGGCAGGGGTGGCTACACCTTC. This gives the protein CASSYPLTGRGGYTF. The chain couples TRBV28 to TRBJ1-2; TRBD1 is a possible D gene (6 bases). Deletions cut 4 bases from V and 7 bases from J, with 19 bases between. This CDR3 spans 15 amino acids. Per germline, CDR1 MDHEN and CDR2 SYDVKM.

This chain uses TRBV2 with TRBJ2-5; D gene ambiguous. This CDR3 is built from 10 residues. The ends were cut back, 4 bases at V and 5 bases at J, with 2 bases in the middle. Germline V lookup: CDR1 SNHLY, CDR2 FYNNEI. The CDR3: CASSGETQYF. In DNA form, the CDR3 reads TGTGCCAGCAGTGGGGAGACCCAGTACTTC.

V usage is TRBV28 and J usage is TRBJ2-2, with 8 bases aligning to TRBD2. With 8 bases clipped from V and 3 bases from J, the junction kept 5 bases outside the gene matches. There are 14 residues in the CDR3. CDR1 MDHEN and CDR2 SYDVKM come from the germline V gene. CDR3: CASASGSYTGELFF. The CDR3 bases are TGTGCCAGCGCTAGCGGGTCGTACACCGGGGAGCTGTTTTTT.

The genes are TRBV9 and TRBJ2-3, with D possibly matching TRBD1 (6 bases). The CDR3 spans 16 residues. Germline V gene data show CDR1 as SGDLS and CDR2 as YYNGEE. With 4 bases removed from V and 4 bases from J, the gap between germline ends came to 19 bases. CDR3 in amino acids: CASSPILQGQADTQYF. The CDR3 region has the DNA TGTGCCAGCAGCCCAATCCTACAGGGCCAGGCAGATACGCAGTATTTT.

The table lists this clone with a few counts. This chain uses TRBV18 with TRBJ1-2; D not resolved. From germline, CDR1 is KGHSH and CDR2 LQKENI. Trimming cost V 0 bases and J 6 bases, with 8 bases left between them. The CDR3 totals 13 residues. The CDR3 nucleotides read TGTGCCAGCTCACCACCGGTCGTCAATGGCTACACCTTC. It specifies CASSPPVVNGYTF.

The V and J genes are TRBV7-2 and TRBJ1-1, with TRBD1 as a possible D gene (6 bases). Trimming left V 5 bases short and J 3 bases short, with 10 bases between. The length of the CDR3 is 13 residues. Germline CDR1 and CDR2: SGHTA and FQGNSA. For the CDR3, the DNA is TGTGCCAGCAGCCGGGACATGTACACTGAAGCTTTCTTT. This gives the protein CASSRDMYTEAFF. Full variable domain (remainder filled in from reference TRBV7-2 and TRBJ1-1): GAGVSQSPSNKVTEKGKDVELRCDPISGHTALYWYRQSLGQGLEFLIYFQGNSAPDKSGLPSDRFSAERTGGSVSTLTIQRTQQEDSAVYLCASSRDMYTEAFFGQGTRLTVV.

Only a few counts were recorded for this clone. This sequence joins TRBV2 and TRBJ2-3; D may be TRBD1 or TRBD2 (6 bases each). This CDR3 is 16 amino acids long. V was shortened by 4 bases and J by 2 bases, with 16 bases between the two germline ends. Germline lookup yields CDR1 SNHLY and CDR2 FYNNEI. CDR3 sequence (DNA): TGTGCCAGCAGTGGCCTTCGGGGGCGAGTCACAGATACGCAGTATTTT. Residues: CASSGLRGRVTDTQYF.

This clone was seen a few times. V and J are TRBV5-4 and TRBJ2-3; D is unclear. CDR1 and CDR2 from the germline V gene are SGHNT and YYREEE (reference sequence). Trimming shortened V by 4 bases and J by 0 bases, and 21 bases separated the two germline ends. This CDR3 region has 18 residues. CDR3 loop: CASSQDVGWAGSTDTQYF. The CDR3 coding sequence is TGTGCCAGCAGCCAGGACGTTGGGTGGGCAGGTAGCACAGATACGCAGTATTTT.